This passage covers 8 T cell receptor beta chains from one sample sequenced in a study of sequential checkpoint blockade in melanoma. Here immunoSEQ multiplex PCR was the method, and the copy in TCRdb shows in-frame clones only, minus some. The sample yields around 10,000 clones, around four fifths seen once. The treatment here: randomized to nivolumab then ipilimumab (arm A) or the reverse (arm B). This sample comprised CD8+ T cells sorted from blood (inferred from file names), obtained from a patient given nivolumab and ipilimumab in sequence. The receptor source for this set is a human donor with melanoma.

The chain couples TRBV13 to TRBJ2-1; 7 nucleotides line up with TRBD1. Per the germline V gene, CDR1 is PRHDT and CDR2 is FYEKMQ (reference sequence). This CDR3 comprises 16 residues. V dropped 5 bases and J dropped 3; count of bases not matched to a gene: 10. CDR3 amino acids: CASSQSRGGVYNEQFF. CDR3 DNA: TGTGCCAGCAGCCAAAGCCGAGGGGGCGTCTACAATGAGCAGTTCTTC.

The chain uses TRBV4-1 and TRBJ2-1; the match to TRBD2 covers 7 bases. Germline values: CDR1 MGHRA, CDR2 YSYEKL. V shed 4 bases and J 4 bases; nucleotides not matched to a gene: 7. CDR3 length: 15 residues. DNA for the CDR3: TGCGCCAGCAGCCCCGGGGAGGGAATTTACAATGAGCAGTTCTTC. This sequence encodes CASSPGEGIYNEQFF.

The V call is TRBV5-1, the J call TRBJ1-1, with D unresolved. The CDR3 consists of 12 residues. The germline V gene encodes CDR1 SGHRS and CDR2 YFSETQ. Trimming removed 7 bases from V and 2 bases from J, with 9 bases in between. CDR3 region: CASGPGNTEAFF. Written as DNA, the CDR3 is TGCGCCAGCGGGCCCGGCAACACTGAAGCTTTCTTT.

V gene TRBV6-5 combines with J gene TRBJ2-5, with TRBD2 as a possible D gene (5 bases). The last part of the DNA fits TRBJ2-7 better; the J call may be wrong. Per the germline V gene, CDR1 is MNHEY and CDR2 is SVGAGI. CDR3 length: 14 amino acids. CDR3: CASSYSFGVGEQYF. The DNA of the CDR3 is TGTGCCAGCAGTTACTCGTTCGGGGTGGGCGAGCAGTACTTC.

A single count supports this clone. V gene TRBV7-2 combines with J gene TRBJ1-2; 7 bases are a match to TRBD1. Germline-derived CDR1 and CDR2 are SGHTA and FQGNSA. The junction had 12 bases not matched to a gene; V was cut back by 4 bases and J by 4 bases. The CDR3 runs 16 residues. The CDR3 region has the DNA TGTGCCAGCAGCTCCCCCCTGGGCAGGGGGACCTATGGCTACACCTTC. This codes for CASSSPLGRGTYGYTF.

This chain joins TRBV9 and TRBJ2-3; a possible D gene is TRBD2 (5 bases). Germline V gene sequence: CDR1 SGDLS, CDR2 YYNGEE. The length of the CDR3 is 17 residues. Trimming took off 0 bases at V and 0 bases at J, with 14 bases between the two ends. CDR3 DNA: TGTGCCAGCAGCGTAGCGGGAACCTTACCTAGCACAGATACGCAGTATTTT. Its translation is CASSVAGTLPSTDTQYF.

This clone was counted a few times. The chain uses TRBV27 and TRBJ2-7; maybe TRBD2 (6 bases). V was trimmed by 3 bases and J by 6 bases, leaving 15 bases between them. The CDR3 spans 14 residues. The V gene's germline CDR1 is MNHEY and CDR2 SMNVEV (reference sequence). The CDR3 region is CASSLIRAGTEQYF. The CDR3 coding sequence is TGTGCCAGCAGTTTGATACGGGCGGGGACCGAGCAGTACTTC.

The chain combines TRBV5-4 with TRBJ2-3, with 7 bases lining up with TRBD2. V lost 1 base to trimming and J lost 0 bases; unmatched junction nucleotides: 2. The germline CDR1 and CDR2 sequences are SGHNT and YYREEE (reference sequence). This CDR3 spans 15 amino acids. The CDR3 protein is CASSLHSGSTDTQYF. CDR3 DNA sequence: TGTGCCAGCAGCTTGCATAGCGGGAGCACAGATACGCAGTATTTT.